What follows are 12 T cell receptor beta chains derived from one specimen sequenced in a study of blood T cell repertoires in COVID-19. The protocol was immunoSEQ multiplex PCR, while the TCRdb copy is restricted to in-frame clones and leaves out a portion. The table shows 200,000 to 300,000 clones, with 88% occurring only once. Material: peripheral blood. The receptors here all came from a woman aged 40 to 55 who had recovered from COVID-19.

This clone was seen just once. V and J are TRBV27 and TRBJ1-1, with D unclear. CDR3 length: 15 amino acids. In germline, CDR1 is MNHEY, CDR2 SMNVEV (reference sequence). The germline V and J ends were trimmed by 8 bases and 2 bases, with 18 bases remaining between them. CDR3 loop: CASLPAGGLNTEAFF. The CDR3, as DNA: TGTGCCAGCCTCCCGGCAGGCGGACTAAACACTGAAGCTTTCTTT.

The chain joins TRBV2 to TRBJ1-2; 8 nucleotides align to TRBD1. This CDR3 contains 13 residues. Germline-derived CDR1 and CDR2 are SNHLY and FYNNEI. V lost 7 bases and J lost 2; bases outside the gene matches: 3. CDR3 amino acids: CASIWTGNYGYTF. CDR3 nucleotides: TGTGCCAGCATTTGGACAGGGAACTATGGCTACACCTTC.

In this sample, this clone turned up once. This sequence joins TRBV25-1 and TRBJ2-3; TRBD2 agrees at 7 bases. CDR3 length equals 15 residues. V shed 4 bases, J shed 4 bases, and the junction held 8 bases outside the gene matches. Germline lookup yields CDR1 MGHDK and CDR2 SYGVNS. As DNA, the CDR3 is TGTGCCAGCAGTGCGGGCGGGAGTAGGGCAGATACGCAGTATTTT. This translates into CASSAGGSRADTQYF.

This clone was seen only a few times. The DNA for the CDR3 is TGCGCCAGCGGGGACAGGGGGCTGTTGGAGCAGTACTTC. As protein: CASGDRGLLEQYF. The genes are TRBV5-1 and TRBJ2-7; 12 nucleotides match TRBD1. The length of the CDR3 is 13 residues. The V segment lost 7 bases and the J segment 7 bases; nucleotides outside the gene matches: 6. Germline CDR1 SGHRS, CDR2 YFSETQ.

The chain couples TRBV3-1 (or the pseudogene TRBV3-2) to TRBJ2-1, with 9 bases matching TRBD2. Germline V gene data show CDR1 as LGHDT and CDR2 as YNNKEL (reference sequence). V was pared by 10 bases and J by 9 bases, with 7 bases of the junction left unmatched. The CDR3 runs 12 residues. CDR3: CATGTSRPEQFF. Written as DNA, the CDR3 is TGTGCCACCGGGACTAGCAGACCTGAGCAGTTCTTC.

V usage is TRBV27 and J usage is TRBJ2-7; 11 nucleotides agree with TRBD1. The germline gives CDR1 MNHEY, CDR2 SMNVEV (reference sequence). J was trimmed by 5 bases and V by 10 bases; bases with no gene match: 7. CDR3 length: 13 residues. CDR3 DNA: TGTGCCACCAACGGACAGGGGGCTGACGAGCAGTACTTC. Protein sequence: CATNGQGADEQYF.

This chain joins TRBV25-1 and TRBJ2-2; D not resolved. From germline, CDR1 is MGHDK and CDR2 SYGVNS. The V end lost 4 bases, the J end lost 3 bases, and 21 bases lay between the germline ends. The length of the CDR3 is 18 residues. CDR3 nucleotides: TGTGCCAGCAGTGCCCGCCCCTCGGGTCAACGGGACACCGGGGAGCTGTTTTTT. Translating gives CASSARPSGQRDTGELFF.

This clone was observed once. The chain recombines TRBV6-2 or TRBV6-3 with TRBJ2-7; 10 bases agree with TRBD2. The ends lost 2 bases at V and 11 bases at J; junction bases unmatched: 9. The CDR3 consists of 14 residues. Per germline, CDR1 MNHEY and CDR2 SVGEGT. The CDR3 DNA sequence: TGTGCCAGCAGTTACCCGGGGCTAGCGGGAGTTGAGTACTTC. The encoded protein is CASSYPGLAGVEYF.

The rearrangement uses TRBV10-2 and TRBJ2-3, with D perhaps TRBD2 (6 bases). This CDR3 spans 15 amino acids. From germline, CDR1 is WSHSY and CDR2 SAAADI. The V gene lost 3 bases and the J gene lost 0 bases, with 10 bases spanning the gap. The chain's CDR3 is CASSESSVSTDTQYF. CDR3 sequence (DNA): TGCGCCAGCAGTGAATCTAGCGTGAGCACAGATACGCAGTATTTT.

V usage is TRBV9 and J usage is TRBJ1-4; 8 bases map to TRBD1. Per the germline V gene, CDR1 is SGDLS and CDR2 is YYNGEE. The ends lost 3 bases at V and 7 bases at J; junction bases unmatched: 5. The CDR3 has 14 residues. This CDR3 reads CASSATGVGEKLFF. The CDR3, as DNA: TGTGCCAGCAGCGCGACAGGGGTTGGTGAAAAACTGTTTTTT.

Only one count was recorded for this clone. For the CDR3, the DNA is TGTGCCTGGAGCGGTGGCAGGGCGGCGAACACCGGGGAGCTGTTTTTT. Its translation is CAWSGGRAANTGELFF. The V call is TRBV30, the J call TRBJ2-2; weak D call: TRBD1 (5 bases). This CDR3 region has 16 residues. From germline, CDR1 is GTSNPN and CDR2 SVGIG (reference sequence). Trimming took off 3 bases at V and 0 bases at J, with 14 bases between the two ends.

The CDR3 DNA reads as TGTGCCAGCAGGGGCGGGAGGGCCTGTGGAGAGCAGTTCTTC. Its translation is CASRGGRACGEQFF. The gene calls are TRBV27 and TRBJ2-1; TRBD2 aligns across 9 bases. V lost 6 bases and J lost 10; bases outside the gene matches: 10. The germline gives CDR1 MNHEY, CDR2 SMNVEV (reference sequence). The CDR3 is 14 amino acids.